A selection of T cell receptor beta chains follows, all from one sample in a study of OX40 agonist ivuxolimab in advanced cancers. This table comes from immunoSEQ multiplex PCR, and its TCRdb copy is limited to in-frame clones, with some not included. Of some 87,000 clones in the sample, around 90% are singletons; the top ten hold around 0.44%. The sequences come from CD4+ or CD8+ T cells sorted from blood, collected in a trial of the OX40 agonist ivuxolimab. The receptors were sampled from an adult with an advanced solid tumor such as melanoma, head and neck, liver or kidney cancer. Each CDR3 is given with its conserved first and last residue. The order of the fields is V gene, CDR3 protein.

V gene: TRBV28
CDR3 protein: CASSSPRGGTSGTYEQYF

V gene: TRBV7-2
CDR3 protein: CASSLVGSREQYF

V gene: TRBV10-3
CDR3 protein: CAIGTSGEPEQFF

V gene: TRBV25-1
CDR3 protein: CAPGGQTGIWGYTF

V gene: TRBV5-1
CDR3 protein: CASSSTWSQDEQFF

V gene: TRBV4-3
CDR3 protein: CASSQVRQGATGELFF

V gene: TRBV5-1
CDR3 protein: CASSLGWDEQFF

V gene: TRBV9
CDR3 protein: CASSPPFPLGYRNTIYF

V gene: TRBV4-1
CDR3 protein: CASSQDRRANHNEQFF

V gene: TRBV15
CDR3 protein: CATSRRTYGQGAPYWSYTF

V gene: TRBV12-5
CDR3 protein: CASGLVFKQSDNEQFF

V gene: TRBV19
CDR3 protein: CASSTIAGGAHTQYF

V gene: TRBV7-2
CDR3 protein: CASSLGGTGIGEQYF

V gene: TRBV6-5
CDR3 protein: CASRDREGNQPQHF

V gene: TRBV12-5
CDR3 protein: CASGSGLAPTYEQYF

V gene: TRBV6-1
CDR3 protein: CASSEASIGRGTEAFF

V gene: TRBV14
CDR3 protein: CASSQDRRIPNEKLFF

V gene: TRBV11-1
CDR3 protein: CASSFGTGAYEQYF

V gene: TRBV7-6
CDR3 protein: CASTPWSGRAGELFF

V gene: TRBV25-1
CDR3 protein: CASSDTGSGANVLTF

V gene: TRBV28
CDR3 protein: CASRQGSFDYGYTF

V gene: TRBV4-1
CDR3 protein: CASSQDQYGYTF

V gene: TRBV1
CDR3 protein: CTSSQDARLAPRTTQYF

V gene: TRBV28
CDR3 protein: CASSGTVRTGELFF